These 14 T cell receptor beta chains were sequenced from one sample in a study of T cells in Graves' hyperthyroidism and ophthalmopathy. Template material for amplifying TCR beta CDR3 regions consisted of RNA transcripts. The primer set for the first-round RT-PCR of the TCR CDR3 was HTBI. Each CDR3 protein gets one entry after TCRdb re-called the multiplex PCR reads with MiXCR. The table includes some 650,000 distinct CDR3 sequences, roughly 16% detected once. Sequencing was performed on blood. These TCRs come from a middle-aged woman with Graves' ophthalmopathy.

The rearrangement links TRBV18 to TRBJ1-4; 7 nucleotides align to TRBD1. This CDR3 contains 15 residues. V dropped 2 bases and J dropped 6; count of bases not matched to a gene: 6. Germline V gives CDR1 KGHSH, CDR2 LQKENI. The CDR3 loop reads CASSPRQGGDEKLFF. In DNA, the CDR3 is TGTGCCAGCTCACCAAGACAGGGAGGAGATGAAAAACTGTTTTTT.

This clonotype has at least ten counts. CDR3 residues: CASSQSNSNQPQHF. The CDR3 DNA is TGTGCCAGCAGCCAATCAAATAGCAATCAGCCCCAGCATTTT. This chain links TRBV3-1 with TRBJ1-5, with D hard to call. V was shortened by 2 bases and J by 0 bases, with 5 bases between the two germline ends. In germline, CDR1 is LGHDT, CDR2 YNNKEL (reference sequence). The CDR3 loop spans 14 amino acids.

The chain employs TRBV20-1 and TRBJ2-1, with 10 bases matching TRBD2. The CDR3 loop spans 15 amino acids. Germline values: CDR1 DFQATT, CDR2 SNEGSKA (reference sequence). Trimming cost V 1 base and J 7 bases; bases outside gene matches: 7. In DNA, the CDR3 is TGCAGTGCTAGAGCGGCGAGCGGGGGGGGTAATGAGCAGTTCTTC. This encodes CSARAASGGGNEQFF.

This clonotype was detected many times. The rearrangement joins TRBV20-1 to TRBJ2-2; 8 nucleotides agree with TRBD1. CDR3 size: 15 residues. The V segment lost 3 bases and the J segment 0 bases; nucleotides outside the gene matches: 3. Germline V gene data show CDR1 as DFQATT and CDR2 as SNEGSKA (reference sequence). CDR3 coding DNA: TGCAGTGCTAGGGCAGGGGGCCCGAACACCGGGGAGCTGTTTTTT. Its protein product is CSARAGGPNTGELFF.

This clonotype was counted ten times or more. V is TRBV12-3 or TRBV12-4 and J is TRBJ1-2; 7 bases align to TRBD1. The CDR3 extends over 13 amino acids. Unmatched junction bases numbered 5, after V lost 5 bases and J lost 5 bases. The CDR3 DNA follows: TGTGCCAGCAGTACACCGACAGGGTATGGCTACACCTTC. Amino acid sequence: CASSTPTGYGYTF.

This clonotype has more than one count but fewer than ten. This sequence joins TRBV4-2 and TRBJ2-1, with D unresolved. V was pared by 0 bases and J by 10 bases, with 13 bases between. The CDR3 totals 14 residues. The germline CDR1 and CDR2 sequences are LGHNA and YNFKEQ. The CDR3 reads CASSQDRALREQFF. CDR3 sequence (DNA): TGTGCCAGCAGCCAAGATAGAGCCCTTAGGGAGCAGTTCTTC.

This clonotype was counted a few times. The CDR3 DNA is TGTGCCAGCAGCCTAGGACAGGCCGGAGATCCGTTTTTT. Translating gives CASSLGQAGDPFF. This chain joins TRBV7-2 and TRBJ2-2; 7 nucleotides align to TRBD1. CDR1 SGHTA and CDR2 FQGNSA come from the germline V gene. The CDR3 has 13 residues. After removal of 5 bases from V and 16 bases from J, the junction contained 13 bases not matched to a gene.

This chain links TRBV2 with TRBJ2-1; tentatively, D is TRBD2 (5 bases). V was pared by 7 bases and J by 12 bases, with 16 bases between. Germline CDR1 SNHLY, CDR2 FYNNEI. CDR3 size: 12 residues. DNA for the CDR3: TGTGCCAGCACCGCTTATCGGGAAGGGCAGTTCTTC. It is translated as CASTAYREGQFF.

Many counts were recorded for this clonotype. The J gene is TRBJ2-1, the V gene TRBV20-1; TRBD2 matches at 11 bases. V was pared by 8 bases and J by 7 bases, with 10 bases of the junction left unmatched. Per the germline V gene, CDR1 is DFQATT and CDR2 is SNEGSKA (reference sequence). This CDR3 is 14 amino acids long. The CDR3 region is CSLGFSGRENEQFF. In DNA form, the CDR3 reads TGCAGTCTCGGATTTAGCGGGAGGGAAAATGAGCAGTTCTTC.

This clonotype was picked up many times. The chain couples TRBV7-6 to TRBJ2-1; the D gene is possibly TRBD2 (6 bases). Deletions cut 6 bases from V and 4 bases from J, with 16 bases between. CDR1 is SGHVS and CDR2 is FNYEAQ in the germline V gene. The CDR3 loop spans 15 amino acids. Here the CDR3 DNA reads TGTGCCAGCAGATCCGGAGTAGCGGAATACAATGAGCAGTTCTTC. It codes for CASRSGVAEYNEQFF.

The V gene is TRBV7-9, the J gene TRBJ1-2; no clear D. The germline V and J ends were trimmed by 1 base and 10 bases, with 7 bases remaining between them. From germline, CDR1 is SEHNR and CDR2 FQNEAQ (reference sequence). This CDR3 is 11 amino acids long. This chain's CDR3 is CASSLGVDYTF. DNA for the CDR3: TGTGCCAGCAGCTTAGGGGTAGACTACACCTTC.

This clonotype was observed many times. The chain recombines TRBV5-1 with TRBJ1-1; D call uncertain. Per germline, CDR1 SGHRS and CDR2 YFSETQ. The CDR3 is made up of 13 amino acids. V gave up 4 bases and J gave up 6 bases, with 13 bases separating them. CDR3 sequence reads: CASSPKGAAEAFF. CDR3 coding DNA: TGCGCCAGCAGCCCAAAGGGTGCCGCTGAAGCTTTCTTT.

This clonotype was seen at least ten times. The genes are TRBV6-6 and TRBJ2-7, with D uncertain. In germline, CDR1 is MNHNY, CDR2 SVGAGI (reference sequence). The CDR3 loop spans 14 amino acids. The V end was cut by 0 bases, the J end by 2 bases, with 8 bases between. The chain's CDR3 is CASSYSMGTYEQYF. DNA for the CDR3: TGTGCCAGCAGTTACTCGATGGGGACCTACGAGCAGTACTTC.

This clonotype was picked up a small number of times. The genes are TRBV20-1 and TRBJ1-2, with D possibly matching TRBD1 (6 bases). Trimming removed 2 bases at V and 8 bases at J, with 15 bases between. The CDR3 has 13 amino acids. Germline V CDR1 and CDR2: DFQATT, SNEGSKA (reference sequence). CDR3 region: CSARIGQLEGYTF. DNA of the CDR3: TGCAGTGCTAGAATTGGACAGCTCGAGGGCTACACCTTC.